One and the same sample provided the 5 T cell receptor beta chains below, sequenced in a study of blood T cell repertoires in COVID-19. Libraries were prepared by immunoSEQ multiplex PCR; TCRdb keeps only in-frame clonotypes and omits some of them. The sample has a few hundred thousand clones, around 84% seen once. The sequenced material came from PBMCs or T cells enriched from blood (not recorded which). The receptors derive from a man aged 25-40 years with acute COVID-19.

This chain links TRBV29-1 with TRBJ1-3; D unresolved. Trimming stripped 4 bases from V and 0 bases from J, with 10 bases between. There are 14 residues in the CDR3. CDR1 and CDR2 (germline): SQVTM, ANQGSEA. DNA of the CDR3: TGCAGCGTTGGGACGGGGAGCTCTGGAAACACCATATATTTT. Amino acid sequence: CSVGTGSSGNTIYF.

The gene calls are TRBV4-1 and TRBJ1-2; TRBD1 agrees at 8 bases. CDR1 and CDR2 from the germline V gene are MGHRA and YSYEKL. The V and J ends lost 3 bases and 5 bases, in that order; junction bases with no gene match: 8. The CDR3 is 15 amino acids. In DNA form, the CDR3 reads TGCGCCAGCAGCCAGAAAAAGGACAGGGAGTATGGCTACACCTTC. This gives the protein CASSQKKDREYGYTF.

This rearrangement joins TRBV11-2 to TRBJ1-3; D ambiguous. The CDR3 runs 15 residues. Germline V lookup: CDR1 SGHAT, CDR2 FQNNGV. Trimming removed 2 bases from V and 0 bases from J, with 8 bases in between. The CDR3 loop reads CASSLSDGSGNTIYF. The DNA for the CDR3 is TGTGCCAGCAGCTTAAGCGATGGCTCTGGAAACACCATATATTTT.

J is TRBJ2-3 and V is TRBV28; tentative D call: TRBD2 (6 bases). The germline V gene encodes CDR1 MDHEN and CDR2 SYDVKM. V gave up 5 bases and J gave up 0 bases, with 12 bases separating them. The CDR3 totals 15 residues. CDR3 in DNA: TGTGCCAGCAGTGGGGGGACGGGTAGCACAGATACGCAGTATTTT. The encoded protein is CASSGGTGSTDTQYF.

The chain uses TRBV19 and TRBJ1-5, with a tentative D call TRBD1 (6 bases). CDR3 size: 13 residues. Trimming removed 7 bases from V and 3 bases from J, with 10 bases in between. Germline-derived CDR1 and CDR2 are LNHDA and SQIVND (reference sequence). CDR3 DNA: TGTGCCAGTACGGGACAATTCAATCAGCCCCAGCATTTT. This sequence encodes CASTGQFNQPQHF.